This record looks at one T cell receptor beta chain sequence and its context. The data are from a study of control samples from healthy donors and cancer patients. This CDR3 contains 16 residues. The V end was cut by 3 bases, the J end by 5 bases, with 16 bases between. Germline V gives CDR1 LGHNA, CDR2 YSLEER. Here immunoSEQ multiplex PCR was the method, and the copy in TCRdb shows in-frame clones only, minus some. Across about 200,000 clones, the top ten clones capture less than 2.5% of the sample. The sequenced sample was blood. The V and J genes are TRBV4-3 and TRBJ1-4, with a weak D call TRBD1 (5 bases). The TCR was taken from a young woman in good health. This CDR3 reads CASSQVGEQRNEKLFF. The CDR3 region has the DNA TGCGCCAGCAGCCAGGTAGGGGAGCAGCGGAATGAAAAACTGTTTTTT.